This T cell receptor beta chain is from a study of T-cell memory formation after mild COVID-19. Study-level findings and limits: Researchers found some responding clones in pre-infection memory, a sign that cross-reactive memory joined. Largely, contracting CD4+ clones fell within CM and EM, and contracting CD8+ clones within EMRA. Day 15 to 85 contractors were CD4/CD8 balanced; later expanders leaned CD4+.

After removal of 7 bases from V and 8 bases from J, the junction contained 17 bases not matched to a gene. The CDR3 is 16 amino acids. TCRdb recomputed calls from the 5' RACE reads with MiXCR, one row per CDR3 protein. The table records some 250,000 distinct CDR3 sequences, about a sixth of them present only once. In regard to this clonotype: Its matching antigen is unknown.

V usage is TRBV12-3 or TRBV12-4 and J usage is TRBJ1-2; TRBD1 aligns across 9 bases. Material: PBMCs or a T cell subset sorted from them (not recorded which). This TCR was sampled from a man between 18 and 35 years old who had mild COVID-19 (a few samples of this study predate the infection). Cell type and time point are not known. The CDR3 sequence is CASTIFRTGASSGYTF. CDR3 in DNA: TGTGCCAGCACCATTTTCCGGACAGGGGCCTCTTCGGGCTACACCTTC.